This T cell receptor beta chain was captured by sequencing in a study of blood T cell repertoires in COVID-19. The overall study: COVID-19 samples, acute and convalescent, were from the United States, Italy and Spain. Sample material is recorded as cDNA or gDNA derived from T cells, B-cell-depleted T cells, or PBMCs.

With V trimmed by 3 bases and J by 1 base, 7 bases remained unmatched. Germline V gene sequence: CDR1 SNHLY, CDR2 FYNNEI. The CDR3 length is 17 residues. Authors' processing steps: Estimated nucleated cell counts came from reference gene primer amplification. TCRdb's table, derived via immunoSEQ multiplex PCR, lists solely in-frame clones and lacks some. V and J calls plus clone size are reproduced from that table; the DNA served to infer D and trimming. The sample has some 140,000 clones; about four fifths are singletons. This chain links TRBV2 with TRBJ1-1, with TRBD1 matching 11 bases. This TCR came from a woman aged 55-69 years with acute or convalescent COVID-19. Material for sequencing was peripheral blood. The CDR3 is CASSDRTGGRKNTEAFF. The CDR3 coding sequence is TGTGCCAGCAGTGATCGGACAGGGGGCAGGAAGAACACTGAAGCTTTCTTT.